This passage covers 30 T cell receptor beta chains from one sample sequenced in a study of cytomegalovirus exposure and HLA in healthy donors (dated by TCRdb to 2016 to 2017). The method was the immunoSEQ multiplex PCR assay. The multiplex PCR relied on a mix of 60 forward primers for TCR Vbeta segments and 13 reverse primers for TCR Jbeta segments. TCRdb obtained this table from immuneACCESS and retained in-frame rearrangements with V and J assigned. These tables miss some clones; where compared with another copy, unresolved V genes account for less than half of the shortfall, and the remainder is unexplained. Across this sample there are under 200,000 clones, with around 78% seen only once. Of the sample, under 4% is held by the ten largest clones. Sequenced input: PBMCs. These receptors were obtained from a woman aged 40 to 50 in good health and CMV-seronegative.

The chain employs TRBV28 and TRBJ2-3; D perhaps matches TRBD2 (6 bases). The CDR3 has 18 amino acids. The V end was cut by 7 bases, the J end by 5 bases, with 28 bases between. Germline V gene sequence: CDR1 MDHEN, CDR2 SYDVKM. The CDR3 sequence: CASIPSAGSRLWRDTQYF. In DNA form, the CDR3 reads TGTGCCAGCATCCCCTCTGCGGGGTCTCGACTTTGGAGAGATACGCAGTATTTT.

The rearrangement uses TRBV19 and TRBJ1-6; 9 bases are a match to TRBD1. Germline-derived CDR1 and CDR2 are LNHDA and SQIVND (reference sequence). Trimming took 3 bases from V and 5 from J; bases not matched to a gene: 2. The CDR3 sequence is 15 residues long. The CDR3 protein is CASSIRTGDNSPLHF. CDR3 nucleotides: TGTGCCAGTAGTATTAGGACAGGGGATAATTCACCCCTCCACTTT.

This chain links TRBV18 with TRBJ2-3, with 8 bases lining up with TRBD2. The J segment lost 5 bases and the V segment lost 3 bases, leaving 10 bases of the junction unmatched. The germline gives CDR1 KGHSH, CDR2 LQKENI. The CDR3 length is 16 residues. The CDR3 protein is CASSPLSGAVGDTQYF. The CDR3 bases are TGTGCCAGCTCACCGCTTAGCGGGGCGGTTGGAGATACGCAGTATTTT.

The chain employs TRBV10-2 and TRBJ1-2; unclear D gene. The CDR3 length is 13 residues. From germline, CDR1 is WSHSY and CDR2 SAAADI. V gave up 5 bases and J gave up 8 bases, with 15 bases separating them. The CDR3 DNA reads TGCGCCAGCAGTCCCTCAGACTATCCCGGCTACACCTTC. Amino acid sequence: CASSPSDYPGYTF.

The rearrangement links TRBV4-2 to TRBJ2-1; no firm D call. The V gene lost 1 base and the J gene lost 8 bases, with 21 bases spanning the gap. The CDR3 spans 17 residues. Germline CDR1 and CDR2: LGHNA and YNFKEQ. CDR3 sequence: CASSQGVRLVLGYEQFF. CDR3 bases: TGTGCCAGCAGCCAAGGAGTCCGGCTAGTCTTAGGATATGAGCAGTTCTTC.

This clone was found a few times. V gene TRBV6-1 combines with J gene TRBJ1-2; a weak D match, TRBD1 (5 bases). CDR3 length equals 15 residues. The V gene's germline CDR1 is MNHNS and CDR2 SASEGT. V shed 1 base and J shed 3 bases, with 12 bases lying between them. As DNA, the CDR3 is TGTGCCAGCAGTGAAGGGAGGGGAGGGCACTATGGCTACACCTTC. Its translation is CASSEGRGGHYGYTF.

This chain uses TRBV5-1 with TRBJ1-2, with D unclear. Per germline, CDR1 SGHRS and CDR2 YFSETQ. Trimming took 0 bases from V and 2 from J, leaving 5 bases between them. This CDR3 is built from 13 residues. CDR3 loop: CASSLAQNYGYTF. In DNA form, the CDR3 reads TGCGCCAGCAGCTTGGCCCAGAACTATGGCTACACCTTC.

The CDR3, as DNA: TGTGCCAGCTCACCCCCCCGCATAGAGTATGGTACTGAAGCTTTCTTT. Amino acid sequence: CASSPPRIEYGTEAFF. This chain connects TRBV18 to TRBJ1-1; D call uncertain. Germline CDR1 KGHSH, CDR2 LQKENI. The CDR3 covers 16 residues. V gave up 3 bases and J gave up 5 bases, with 19 bases separating them.

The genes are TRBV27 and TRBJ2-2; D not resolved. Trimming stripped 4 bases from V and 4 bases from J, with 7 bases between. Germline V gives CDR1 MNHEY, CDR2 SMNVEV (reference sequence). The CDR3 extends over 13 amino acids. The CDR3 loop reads CASSYLGTGELFF. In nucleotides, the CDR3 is TGTGCCAGCAGTTATCTAGGCACCGGGGAGCTGTTTTTT.

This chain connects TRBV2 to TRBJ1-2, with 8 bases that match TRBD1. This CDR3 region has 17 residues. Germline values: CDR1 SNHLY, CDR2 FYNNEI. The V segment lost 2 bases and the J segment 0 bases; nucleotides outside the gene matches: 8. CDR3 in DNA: TGTGCCAGCAGTGAAACAGGGGGGGTTTCAGCTAACTATGGCTACACCTTC. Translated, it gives CASSETGGVSANYGYTF. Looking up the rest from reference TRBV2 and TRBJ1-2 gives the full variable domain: EPEVTQTPSHQVTQMGQEVILRCVPISNHLYFYWYRQILGQKVEFLVSFYNNEISEKSEIFDDQFSVERPDGSNFTLKIRSTKLEDSAMYFCASSETGGVSANYGYTFGSGTRLTVV.

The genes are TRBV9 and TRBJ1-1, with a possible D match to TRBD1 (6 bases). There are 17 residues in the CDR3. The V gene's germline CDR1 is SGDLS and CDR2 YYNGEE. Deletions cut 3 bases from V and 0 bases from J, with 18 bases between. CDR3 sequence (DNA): TGTGCCAGCAGCGCTCGTCGGGGGGGCCTTATGAACACTGAAGCTTTCTTT. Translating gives CASSARRGGLMNTEAFF. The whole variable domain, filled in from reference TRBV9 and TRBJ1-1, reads DSGVTQTPKHLITATGQRVTLRCSPRSGDLSVYWYQQSLDQGLQFLIQYYNGEERAKGNILERFSAQQFPDLHSELNLSSLELGDSALYFCASSARRGGLMNTEAFFGQGTRLTVV.

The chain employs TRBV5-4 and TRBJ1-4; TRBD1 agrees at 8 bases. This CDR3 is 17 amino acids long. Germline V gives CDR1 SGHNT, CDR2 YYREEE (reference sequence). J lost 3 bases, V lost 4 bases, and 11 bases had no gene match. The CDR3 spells CASSLLGRGQSNEKLFF. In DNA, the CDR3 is TGTGCCAGCAGCCTGCTTGGCAGGGGGCAATCTAATGAAAAACTGTTTTTT.

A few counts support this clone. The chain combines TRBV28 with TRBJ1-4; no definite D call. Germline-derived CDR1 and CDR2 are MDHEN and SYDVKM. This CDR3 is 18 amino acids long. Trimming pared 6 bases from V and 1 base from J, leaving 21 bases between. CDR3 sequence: CASSRFLALGVTNEKLFF. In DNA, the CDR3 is TGTGCCAGCAGCAGATTTCTAGCCCTCGGTGTAACTAATGAAAAACTGTTTTTT. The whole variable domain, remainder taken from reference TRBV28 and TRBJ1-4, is DVKVTQSSRYLVKRTGEKVFLECVQDMDHENMFWYRQDPGLGLRLIYFSYDVKMKEKGDIPEGYSVSREKKERFSLILESASTNQTSMYLCASSRFLALGVTNEKLFFGSGTQLSVL.

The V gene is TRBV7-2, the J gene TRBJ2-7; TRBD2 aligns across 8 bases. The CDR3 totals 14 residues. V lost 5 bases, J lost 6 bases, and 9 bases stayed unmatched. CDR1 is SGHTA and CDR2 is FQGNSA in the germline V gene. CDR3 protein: CASSGGTRIIEQYF. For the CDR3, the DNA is TGTGCCAGCAGCGGCGGGACTAGAATAATCGAGCAGTACTTC.

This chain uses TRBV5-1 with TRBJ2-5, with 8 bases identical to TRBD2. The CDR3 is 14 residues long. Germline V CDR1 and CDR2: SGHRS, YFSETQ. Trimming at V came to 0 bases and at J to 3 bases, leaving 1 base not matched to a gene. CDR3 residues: CASSLDSGEETQYF. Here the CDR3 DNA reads TGCGCCAGCAGCTTGGATAGCGGGGAAGAGACCCAGTACTTC.

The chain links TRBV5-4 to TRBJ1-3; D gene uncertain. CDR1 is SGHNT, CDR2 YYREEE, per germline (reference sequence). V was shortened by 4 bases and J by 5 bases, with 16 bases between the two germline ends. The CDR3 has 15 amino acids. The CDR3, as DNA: TGTGCCAGCAGCCGAGCAGGCCCTTCCCGAAACACCATATATTTT. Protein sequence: CASSRAGPSRNTIYF.

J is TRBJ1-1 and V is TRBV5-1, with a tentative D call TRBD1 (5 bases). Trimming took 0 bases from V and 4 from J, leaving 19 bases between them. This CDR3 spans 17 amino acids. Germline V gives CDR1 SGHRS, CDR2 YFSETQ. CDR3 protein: CASSLAGASQEGTEAFF. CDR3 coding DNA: TGCGCCAGCAGCTTGGCCGGGGCAAGCCAGGAGGGCACTGAAGCTTTCTTT.

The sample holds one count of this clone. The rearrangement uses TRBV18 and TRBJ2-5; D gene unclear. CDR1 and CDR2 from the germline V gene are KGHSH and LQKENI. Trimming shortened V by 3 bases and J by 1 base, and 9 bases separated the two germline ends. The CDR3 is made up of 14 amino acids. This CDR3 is CASSPTGFQETQYF. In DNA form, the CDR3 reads TGTGCCAGCTCACCGACCGGGTTCCAAGAGACCCAGTACTTC. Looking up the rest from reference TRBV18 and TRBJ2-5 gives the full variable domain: NAGVMQNPRHLVRRRGQEARLRCSPMKGHSHVYWYRQLPEEGLKFMVYLQKENIIDESGMPKERFSAEFPKEGPSILRIQQVVRGDSAAYFCASSPTGFQETQYFGPGTRLLVL.

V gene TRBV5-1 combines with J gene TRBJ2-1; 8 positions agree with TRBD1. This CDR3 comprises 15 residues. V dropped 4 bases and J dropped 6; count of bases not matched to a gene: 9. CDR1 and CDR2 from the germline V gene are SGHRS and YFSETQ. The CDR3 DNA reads TGCGCCAGCAGCCCCCGACAGGGGTCATTCAATGAGCAGTTCTTC. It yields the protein CASSPRQGSFNEQFF.

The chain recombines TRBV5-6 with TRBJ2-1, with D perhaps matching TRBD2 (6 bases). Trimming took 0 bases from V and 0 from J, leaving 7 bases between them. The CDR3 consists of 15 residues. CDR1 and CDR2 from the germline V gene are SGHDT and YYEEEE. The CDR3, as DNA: TGTGCCAGCAGCTTGGGGGGGGACTCCTACAATGAGCAGTTCTTC. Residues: CASSLGGDSYNEQFF.

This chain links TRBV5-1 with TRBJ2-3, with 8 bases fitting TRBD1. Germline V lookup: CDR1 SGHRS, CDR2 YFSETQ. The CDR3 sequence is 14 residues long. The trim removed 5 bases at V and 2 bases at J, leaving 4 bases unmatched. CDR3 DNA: TGCGCCAGCAGGAGGGGACAGGACACAGATACGCAGTATTTT. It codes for CASRRGQDTDTQYF.

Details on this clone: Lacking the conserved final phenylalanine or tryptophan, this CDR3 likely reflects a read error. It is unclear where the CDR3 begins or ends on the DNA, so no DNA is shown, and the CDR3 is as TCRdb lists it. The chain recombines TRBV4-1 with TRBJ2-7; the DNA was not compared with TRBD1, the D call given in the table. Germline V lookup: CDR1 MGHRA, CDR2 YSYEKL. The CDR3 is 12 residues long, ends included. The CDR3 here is CASSLKRWTPCL.

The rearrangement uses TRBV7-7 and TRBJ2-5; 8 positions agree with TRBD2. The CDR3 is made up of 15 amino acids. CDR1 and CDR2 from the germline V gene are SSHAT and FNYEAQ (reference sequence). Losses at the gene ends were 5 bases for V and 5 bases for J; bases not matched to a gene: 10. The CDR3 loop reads CASSTRGSGEETQYF. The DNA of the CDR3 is TGTGCCAGCAGCACCCGGGGTAGCGGGGAGGAGACCCAGTACTTC. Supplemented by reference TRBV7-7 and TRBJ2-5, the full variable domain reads GAGVSQSPRYKVTKRGQDVTLRCDPISSHATLYWYQQALGQGPEFLTYFNYEAQPDKSGLPSDRFSAERPEGSISTLTIQRTEQRDSAMYRCASSTRGSGEETQYFGPGTRLLVL.

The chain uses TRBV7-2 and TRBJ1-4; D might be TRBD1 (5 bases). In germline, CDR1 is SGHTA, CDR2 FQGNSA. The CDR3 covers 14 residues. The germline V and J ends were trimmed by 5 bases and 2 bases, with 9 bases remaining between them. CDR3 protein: CASSKDSTNEKLFF. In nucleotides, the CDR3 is TGTGCCAGCAGCAAAGACAGCACTAATGAAAAACTGTTTTTT.

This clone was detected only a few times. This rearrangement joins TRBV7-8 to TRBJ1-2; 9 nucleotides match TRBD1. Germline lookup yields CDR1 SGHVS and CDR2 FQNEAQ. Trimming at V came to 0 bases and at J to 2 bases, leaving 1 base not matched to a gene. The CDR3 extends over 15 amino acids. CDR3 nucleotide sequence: TGTGCCAGCAGCTTAGCGGGACAGGGAAACTATGGCTACACCTTC. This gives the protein CASSLAGQGNYGYTF.

In DNA form, the CDR3 reads TGTGCCAGCAGCCTCGTACAGGGAGGGGGGCAGCCCCAGCATTTT. Translation gives CASSLVQGGGQPQHF. The gene calls are TRBV6-6 and TRBJ1-5, with D possibly being TRBD1 (6 bases). Deletions cut 6 bases from V and 7 bases from J, with 19 bases between. CDR3 length: 15 residues. Germline V gives CDR1 MNHNY, CDR2 SVGAGI (reference sequence).

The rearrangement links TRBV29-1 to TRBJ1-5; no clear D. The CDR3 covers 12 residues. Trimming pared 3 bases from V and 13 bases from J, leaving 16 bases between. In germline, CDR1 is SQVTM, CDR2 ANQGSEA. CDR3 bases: TGCAGCGTTGAGAATAGGGCGGGCCGACAGCATTTT. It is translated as CSVENRAGRQHF.

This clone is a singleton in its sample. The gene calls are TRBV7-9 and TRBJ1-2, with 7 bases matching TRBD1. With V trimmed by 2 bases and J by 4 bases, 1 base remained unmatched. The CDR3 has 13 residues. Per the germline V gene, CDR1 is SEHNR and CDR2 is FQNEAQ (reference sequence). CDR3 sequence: CASSLRTGYGYTF. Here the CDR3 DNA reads TGTGCCAGCAGCTTAAGGACAGGCTATGGCTACACCTTC.

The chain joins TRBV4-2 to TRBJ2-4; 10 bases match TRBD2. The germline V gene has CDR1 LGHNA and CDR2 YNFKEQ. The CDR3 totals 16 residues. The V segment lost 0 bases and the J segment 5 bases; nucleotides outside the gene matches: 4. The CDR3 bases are TGTGCCAGCAGCCAAGATTGGCTAGCGGGGGAAAACATTCAGTACTTC. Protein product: CASSQDWLAGENIQYF.

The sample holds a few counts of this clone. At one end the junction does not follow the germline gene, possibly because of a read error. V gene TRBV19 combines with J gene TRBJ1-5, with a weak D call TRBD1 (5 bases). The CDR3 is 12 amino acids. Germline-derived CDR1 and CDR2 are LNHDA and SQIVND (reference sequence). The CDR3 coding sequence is TGTGCCAGTAGTATTGGAGGGACGGAGGTAGATTTT. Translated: CASSIGGTEVDF.